Listed here is a single TCR beta chain. This sample was taken from a study of T cell responses to AZD1222 COVID-19 vaccine. CDR1 SGHKS and CDR2 YYEKEE come from the germline V gene (reference sequence). V was clipped by 4 bases and J by 2 bases; unmatched bases: 8. The CDR3 sequence is 16 residues long. Here immunoSEQ multiplex PCR was the method, and the copy in TCRdb shows in-frame clones only, minus some. The table shows some 120,000 clones, with under 95% occurring only once. The sample consisted of peripheral blood, taken on day 0 of AZD1222 vaccination. V is TRBV5-5 and J is TRBJ2-2; TRBD2 matches at 7 bases. The receptor comes from an adult in good health. The CDR3 sequence is CASSTTGLTNTGELFF. The CDR3 DNA reads as TGTGCCAGCAGCACAACGGGACTAACTAACACCGGGGAGCTGTTTTTT.